These 9 T cell receptor beta chains originate from one sample sequenced in a study of T cell changes during pregnancy in multiple sclerosis. Method: immunoSEQ multiplex PCR; TCRdb's copy keeps in-frame clones and lacks some. The sample lists some 20,000 clones; 88% were seen once. The sample was CD8+ T cells from peripheral blood mononuclear cells, taken in the third trimester of pregnancy. These receptor sequences come from a female donor in good health, enrolled as a control in a pregnancy study.

The genes are TRBV7-9 and TRBJ2-7; TRBD1 is a possible D gene (6 bases). The germline V gene encodes CDR1 SEHNR and CDR2 FQNEAQ (reference sequence). CDR3 size: 14 residues. Trimming cost V 5 bases and J 2 bases, with 13 bases left between them. CDR3 loop: CASSLPRDTYEQYF. CDR3 in DNA: TGTGCCAGCAGCCTCCCGAGGGACACCTACGAGCAGTACTTC.

The V gene is TRBV14, the J gene TRBJ1-5; D is unclear. Per the germline V gene, CDR1 is SGHDN and CDR2 is FVKESK. Trimming pared 7 bases from V and 1 base from J, leaving 17 bases between. The CDR3 consists of 16 residues. The CDR3: CASKAYSEVSNQPQHF. The CDR3 nucleotides are TGTGCCAGCAAGGCATATTCGGAGGTAAGCAATCAGCCCCAGCATTTT.

This chain links TRBV6-5 with TRBJ1-1, with D unclear. The V end was cut by 9 bases, the J end by 2 bases, with 13 bases between. The CDR3 sequence is 13 residues long. CDR1 is MNHEY and CDR2 is SVGAGI in the germline V gene. CDR3 loop: CASQVMTNTEAFF. Here the CDR3 DNA reads TGTGCCAGTCAAGTGATGACAAACACTGAAGCTTTCTTT.

The chain carries TRBV15 and TRBJ2-7; weak D call: TRBD2 (6 bases). Germline CDR1 reads LNHNV; CDR2 reads YYDKDF (reference sequence). The CDR3 extends over 14 amino acids. V was clipped by 4 bases and J by 2 bases, with 12 bases between them. The CDR3 DNA follows: TGTGCCACCAGCAAGCGGCGGGACGCCTACGAGCAGTACTTC. It yields the protein CATSKRRDAYEQYF.

The V gene is TRBV27, the J gene TRBJ2-1; a weak D match, TRBD2 (5 bases). Trimming cost V 4 bases and J 4 bases, with 8 bases left between them. The CDR3 runs to 13 residues. In germline, CDR1 is MNHEY, CDR2 SMNVEV (reference sequence). Here the CDR3 DNA reads TGTGCCAGCAGTTACGGACTGTACAATGAGCAGTTCTTC. Translating gives CASSYGLYNEQFF.

This chain uses TRBV6-5 with TRBJ1-5; no reliable D call. Trimming shortened V by 6 bases and J by 0 bases, and 12 bases separated the two germline ends. This CDR3 has 15 amino acids. Germline V gene sequence: CDR1 MNHEY, CDR2 SVGAGI. CDR3 in amino acids: CASSADGNSNQPQHF. CDR3 coding DNA: TGTGCCAGCAGCGCGGACGGGAATAGCAATCAGCCCCAGCATTTT.

This chain joins TRBV11-2 and TRBJ2-5; tentatively, D is TRBD1 (6 bases). CDR1 SGHAT and CDR2 FQNNGV come from the germline V gene. This CDR3 region has 16 residues. Trimming cost V 0 bases and J 1 base, with 12 bases left between them. DNA of the CDR3: TGTGCCAGCAGCTTAGAGGAACAGGGCGGCCAAGAGACCCAGTACTTC. Translation: CASSLEEQGGQETQYF.

The chain combines TRBV28 with TRBJ1-2; D possibly corresponds to TRBD1 (5 bases). V lost 7 bases to trimming and J lost 7 bases, with 19 bases between them. The CDR3 loop spans 14 amino acids. Germline lookup yields CDR1 MDHEN and CDR2 SYDVKM. CDR3 DNA: TGTGCCAGCACCCCCTCTCGGGGGATTGTTGGCTACACCTTC. It codes for CASTPSRGIVGYTF.

The chain employs TRBV5-6 and TRBJ2-1; a weak D match, TRBD2 (5 bases). CDR1 and CDR2 (germline): SGHDT, YYEEEE. The CDR3 has 15 residues. Trimming left V 3 bases short and J 4 bases short, with 14 bases between. CDR3 residues: CASSYGPGIYNEQFF. The CDR3 DNA reads as TGTGCCAGCAGCTATGGGCCGGGGATTTACAATGAGCAGTTCTTC. The whole variable domain, remainder taken from reference TRBV5-6 and TRBJ2-1, is DAGVTQSPTHLIKTRGQQVTLRCSPKSGHDTVSWYQQALGQGPQFIFQYYEEEERQRGNFPDRFSGHQFPNYSSELNVNALLLGDSALYLCASSYGPGIYNEQFFGPGTRLTVL.